This T cell receptor (beta chain) was sequenced during a study of blood T cell repertoires in COVID-19. The wider study: Donors in the United States, Italy and Spain gave samples during acute or convalescent COVID-19.

Here immunoSEQ multiplex PCR was the method, and the copy in TCRdb shows in-frame clones only, minus some. Among roughly 200,000 clones listed, around four fifths were seen once. The TCR was taken from a man in his forties with active or convalescent COVID-19. The sample consisted of peripheral blood.

The CDR3 here is CASSSPGGNQPQHF. The CDR3, as DNA: TGTGCCAGCAGCTCTCCGGGGGGGAATCAGCCCCAGCATTTT. V usage is TRBV7-8 and J usage is TRBJ1-5, with D possibly being TRBD1 (5 bases). The ends were cut back, 4 bases at V and 4 bases at J, with 11 bases in the middle. Per the germline V gene, CDR1 is SGHVS and CDR2 is FQNEAQ. The CDR3 extends over 14 amino acids.